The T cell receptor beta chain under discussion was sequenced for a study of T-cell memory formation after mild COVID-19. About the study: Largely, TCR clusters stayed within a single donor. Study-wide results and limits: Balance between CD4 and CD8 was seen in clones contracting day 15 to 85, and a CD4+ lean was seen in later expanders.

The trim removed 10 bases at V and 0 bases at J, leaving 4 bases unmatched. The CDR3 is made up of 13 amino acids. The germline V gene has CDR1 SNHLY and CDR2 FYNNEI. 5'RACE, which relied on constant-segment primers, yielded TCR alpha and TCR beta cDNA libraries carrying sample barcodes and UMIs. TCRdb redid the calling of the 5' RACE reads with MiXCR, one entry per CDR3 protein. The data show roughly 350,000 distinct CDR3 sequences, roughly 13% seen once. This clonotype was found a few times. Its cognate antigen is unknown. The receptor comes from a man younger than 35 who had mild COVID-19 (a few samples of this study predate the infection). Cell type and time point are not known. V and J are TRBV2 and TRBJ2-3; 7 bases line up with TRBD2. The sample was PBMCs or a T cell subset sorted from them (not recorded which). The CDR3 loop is CAKSGDSTDTQYF. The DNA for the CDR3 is TGTGCCAAGAGCGGGGATAGCACAGATACGCAGTATTTT.